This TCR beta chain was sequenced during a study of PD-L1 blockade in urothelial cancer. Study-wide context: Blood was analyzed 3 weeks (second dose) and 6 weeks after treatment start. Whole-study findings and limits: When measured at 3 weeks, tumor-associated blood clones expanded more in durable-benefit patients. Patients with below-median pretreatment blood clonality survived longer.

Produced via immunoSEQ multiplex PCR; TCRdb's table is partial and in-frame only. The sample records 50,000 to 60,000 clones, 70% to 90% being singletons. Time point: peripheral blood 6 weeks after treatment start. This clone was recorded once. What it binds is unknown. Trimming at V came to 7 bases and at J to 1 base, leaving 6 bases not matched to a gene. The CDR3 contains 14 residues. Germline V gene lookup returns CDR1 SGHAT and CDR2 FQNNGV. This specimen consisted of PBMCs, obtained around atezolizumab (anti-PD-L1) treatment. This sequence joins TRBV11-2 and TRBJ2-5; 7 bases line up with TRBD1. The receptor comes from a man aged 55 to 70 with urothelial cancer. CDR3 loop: CASTRTGLQETQYF. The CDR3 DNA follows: TGTGCCAGCACAAGGACAGGACTCCAAGAGACCCAGTACTTC.